The rows below give T cell receptor beta chains drawn from one sample of a study of shared clonotypes between healthy human individuals. Assay: immunoSEQ multiplex PCR; the TCRdb copy retains only in-frame clones and omits some. The table has around 2.3 million clones, about 94% seen once. Sequenced input: naive CD4+ T cells sorted from blood. The receptors derive from a man younger than 35 in good health. Each CDR3 is given with its conserved first and last residue. D genes are given only for firm matches.

length	V	J	D	DNA	CDR3
15	TRBV7-9	TRBJ1-1	.	TGTGCCAGCAGCTTGTCCGGAAAGTCGGCCACTGAAGCTTTCTTT	CASSLSGKSATEAFF
16	TRBV6-1	TRBJ2-4	TRBD2	TGTGCCAGCAGTGTGGGACTAGGAAAAGCCAAAAACATTCAGTACTTC	CASSVGLGKAKNIQYF
12	TRBV10-3	TRBJ1-6	.	TGTGCCATCAGTGAGGTAAATTCACCCCTCCACTTT	CAISEVNSPLHF
15	TRBV28	TRBJ1-3	.	TGTGCCAGCAGTTCTATAGGGGCGACTGGAAACACCATATATTTT	CASSSIGATGNTIYF
15	TRBV7-6	TRBJ2-7	TRBD2	TGTGCCAGCAGCCCTAATAGCGGGGGCCAGCCACGGCAGTACTTC	CASSPNSGGQPRQYF
12	TRBV6-5	TRBJ1-1	TRBD1	TGTGCCAGCGGAGGGGGCGTCACTGAAGCTTTCTTT	CASGGGVTEAFF
15	TRBV2	TRBJ2-7	.	TGTGCCAGCAGTGAAGTCTTCCTGAGGAGCTACGAGCAGTACTTC	CASSEVFLRSYEQYF
15	TRBV7-9	TRBJ1-6	.	TGTGCCAGCAGACCCATAGGGACACTTAATTCACCCCTCCACTTT	CASRPIGTLNSPLHF
15	TRBV9	TRBJ2-7	.	TGTGCCAGCAGCGTAGGGGCAGGGTTCTCCTACGAGCAGTACTTC	CASSVGAGFSYEQYF
14	TRBV15	TRBJ1-2	TRBD1	TGTGCCACCAGCAGGAAGGGGACAGGGTATGGCTACACCTTC	CATSRKGTGYGYTF
17	TRBV27	TRBJ2-4	TRBD2	TGTGCCAGCAGTTTATCCCCTAGCGGATCCGCCAAAAACATTCAGTACTTC	CASSLSPSGSAKNIQYF
16	TRBV5-4	TRBJ2-3	TRBD2	TGTGCCAGCAGCCCATTAGCGGGGGGTCTCACGGATACGCAGTATTTT	CASSPLAGGLTDTQYF
18	TRBV5-4	TRBJ2-1	TRBD2	TGTGCCAGCAGTTTACCGGGACTAGCGGGAGTAGGTGGTAATGAGCAGTTCTTC	CASSLPGLAGVGGNEQFF
14	TRBV10-3	TRBJ2-7	.	TGTGCCATCAGTGAGTCGGGCGGCTCCTACGAGCAGTACTTC	CAISESGGSYEQYF
16	TRBV6-1	TRBJ2-7	.	TGTGCCAGCAGTGAAGCTGGGGGATCCCTTATCTACGAGCAGTACTTC	CASSEAGGSLIYEQYF
14	TRBV6-6	TRBJ2-7	.	TGTGCCAGCAGTAACGGGGGACAGAGGATCGAGCAGTACTTC	CASSNGGQRIEQYF
15	TRBV7-9	TRBJ2-2	.	TGTGCCAGCAGCTTAATGACTCGAGGCAACGGGGAGCTGTTTTTT	CASSLMTRGNGELFF
15	TRBV27	TRBJ2-1	TRBD1	TGTGCCAGCAGTCGACAGGGAATCTCCTACAATGAGCAGTTCTTC	CASSRQGISYNEQFF
18	TRBV6-1	TRBJ2-1	.	TGTGCCAGCAGTGAACACGGCAGCCTTCCTTCTCCCTACAATGAGCAGTTCTTC	CASSEHGSLPSPYNEQFF
17	TRBV5-1	TRBJ2-5	TRBD2	TGCGCCAGCAGCTGGGGGACTAGCGGGAGCGGGGAAGAGACCCAGTACTTC	CASSWGTSGSGEETQYF
12	TRBV18	TRBJ2-1	.	TGTGCCAGCTCACTCCCGGACTCTCCTCAGTTCTTC	CASSLPDSPQFF
13	TRBV10-2	TRBJ2-3	.	TGCGCCAGCTGGGACGGTGTCCCAGATACGCAGTATTTT	CASWDGVPDTQYF
15	TRBV6-4	TRBJ2-1	TRBD2	TGTGCCAGCAGTGATAGAACTAGCGGGAGCAATGAGCAGTTCTTC	CASSDRTSGSNEQFF
16	TRBV30	TRBJ1-5	TRBD1	TGTGCCTGGAGTCTCAAACAGGGGATCGGCAATCAGCCCCAGCATTTT	CAWSLKQGIGNQPQHF
16	TRBV9	TRBJ2-3	TRBD2	TGTGCCAGCAGCCACCATATAGCGGGAGTGACAGATACGCAGTATTTT	CASSHHIAGVTDTQYF
15	TRBV27	TRBJ2-7	TRBD2	TGTGCCAGCAGTCTTCGCGGGGGGCTCTCCTACGAGCAGTACTTC	CASSLRGGLSYEQYF
16	TRBV27	TRBJ2-3	.	TGTGCCACCTCCTTTAATGGCCTTCCCGCTGCGGATACGCAGTATTTT	CATSFNGLPAADTQYF
12	TRBV5-4	TRBJ2-4	.	TGTGCCAGCAGCTTGGGGGGGGACATTCAGTACTTC	CASSLGGDIQYF
14	TRBV6-4	TRBJ2-1	.	TGTGCCAGCAGAGTAGCGGGGACAGACAATGAGCAGTTCTTC	CASRVAGTDNEQFF